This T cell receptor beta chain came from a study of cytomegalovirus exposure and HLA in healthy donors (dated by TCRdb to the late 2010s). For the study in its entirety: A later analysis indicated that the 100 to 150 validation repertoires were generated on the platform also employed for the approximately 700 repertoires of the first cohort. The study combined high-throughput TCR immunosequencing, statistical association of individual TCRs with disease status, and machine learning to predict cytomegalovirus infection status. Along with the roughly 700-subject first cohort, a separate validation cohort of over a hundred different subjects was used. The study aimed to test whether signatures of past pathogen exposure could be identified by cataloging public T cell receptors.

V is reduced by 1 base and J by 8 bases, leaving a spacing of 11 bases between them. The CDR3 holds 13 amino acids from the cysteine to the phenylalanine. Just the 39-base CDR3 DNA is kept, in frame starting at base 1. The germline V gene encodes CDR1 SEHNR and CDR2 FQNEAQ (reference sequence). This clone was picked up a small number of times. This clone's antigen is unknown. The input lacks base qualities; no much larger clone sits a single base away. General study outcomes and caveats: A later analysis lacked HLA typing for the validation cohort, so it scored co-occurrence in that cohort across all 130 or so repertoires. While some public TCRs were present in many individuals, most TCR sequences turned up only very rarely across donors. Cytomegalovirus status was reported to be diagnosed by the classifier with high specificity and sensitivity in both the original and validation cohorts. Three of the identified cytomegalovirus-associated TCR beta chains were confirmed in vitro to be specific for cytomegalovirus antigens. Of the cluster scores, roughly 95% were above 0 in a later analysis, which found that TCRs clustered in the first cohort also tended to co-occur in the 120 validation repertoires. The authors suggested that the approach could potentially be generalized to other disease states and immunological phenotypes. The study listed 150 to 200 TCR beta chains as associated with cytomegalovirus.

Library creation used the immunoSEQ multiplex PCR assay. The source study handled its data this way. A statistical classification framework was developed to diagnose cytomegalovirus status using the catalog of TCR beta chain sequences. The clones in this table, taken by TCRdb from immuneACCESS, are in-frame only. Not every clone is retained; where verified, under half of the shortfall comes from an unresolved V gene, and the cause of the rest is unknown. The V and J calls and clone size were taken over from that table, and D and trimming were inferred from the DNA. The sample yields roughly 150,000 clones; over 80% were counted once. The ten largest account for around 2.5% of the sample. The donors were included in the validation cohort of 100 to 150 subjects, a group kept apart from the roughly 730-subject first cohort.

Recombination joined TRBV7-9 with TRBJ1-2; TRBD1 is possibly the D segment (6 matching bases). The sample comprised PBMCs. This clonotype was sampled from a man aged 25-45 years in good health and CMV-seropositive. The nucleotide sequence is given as TGTGCCAGCAGCTTAGGGCAGGGGAGCGGCTACACCTTC. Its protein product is CASSLGQGSGYTF.